The 21 T cell receptor beta chains in this list originate from one sample, sequenced in a study of shared clonotypes between healthy human individuals (dated by TCRdb to 2018 to 2021). CD8 naive samples were CD45RO-negative cells positively selected for CCR7, giving a CD45RA+CCR7+ population that excluded TemRA cells. Library creation used the immunoSEQ multiplex PCR assay. Entries here come from immuneACCESS through TCRdb and include only in-frame sequences with V and J called. Some clones fail to appear in such tables; in the studies checked, an unresolved V gene covers under half of the shortfall, and the cause of the remainder is unknown. The sample table shows 800,000 or so clones, and roughly 96% are seen once. The ten largest clones take up over 0.2% of the sample. The sample comprised naive CD8+ T cells sorted from blood. The sample's cell subset or site label, decoded: CD45RA+CCR7+. The source of these receptors is a man between 25 and 39 years old in good health.

The V and J genes are TRBV7-9 and TRBJ2-1, with no clear D. The germline V gene encodes CDR1 SEHNR and CDR2 FQNEAQ (reference sequence). V was trimmed by 4 bases and J by 10 bases, leaving 14 bases between them. This CDR3 region has 13 residues. The CDR3 is CASSSPGSEEQFF. For the CDR3, the DNA is TGTGCCAGCAGCTCACCGGGCTCCGAGGAGCAGTTCTTC.

This sequence joins TRBV19 and TRBJ1-1, with TRBD1 as a possible D gene (6 bases). Germline assignment: CDR1 LNHDA and CDR2 SQIVND (reference sequence). This CDR3 has 14 residues. V lost 5 bases and J lost 4, with 14 bases in between. The CDR3 reads CASSFTGSGTEAFF. CDR3 coding DNA: TGTGCCAGTAGTTTTACAGGGAGCGGCACTGAAGCTTTCTTT.

The rearrangement uses TRBV4-3 and TRBJ2-3; 9 nucleotides line up with TRBD2. The V gene end was trimmed by 0 bases and the J gene end by 4 bases; junction bases not matched to a gene: 8. Per the germline V gene, CDR1 is LGHNA and CDR2 is YSLEER. The CDR3 has 17 residues. Here the CDR3 reads CASSQDSASGNADTQYF. CDR3 nucleotides: TGCGCCAGCAGCCAAGATTCGGCTAGCGGGAACGCAGATACGCAGTATTTT.

The chain recombines TRBV28 with TRBJ2-7; no clear D gene. Trimming stripped 8 bases from V and 3 bases from J, with 11 bases between. Germline CDR1 is MDHEN and CDR2 is SYDVKM. This CDR3 is 12 amino acids long. In nucleotides, the CDR3 is TGTGCCAGCGCAAGTTCCGTCTACGAGCAGTACTTC. Encoded protein: CASASSVYEQYF.

The chain uses TRBV11-2 and TRBJ2-5; D is uncertain. The CDR3 loop spans 20 amino acids. From germline, CDR1 is SGHAT and CDR2 FQNNGV. V was clipped by 0 bases and J by 1 base, with 24 bases between them. The DNA for the CDR3 is TGTGCCAGCAGCTTAGATGGGCTCGCTATTAATAATCCCCGCCAAGAGACCCAGTACTTC. As protein: CASSLDGLAINNPRQETQYF.

J is TRBJ2-3 and V is TRBV30; tentatively, D is TRBD1 (6 bases). There are 15 residues in the CDR3. The germline CDR1 and CDR2 sequences are GTSNPN and SVGIG (reference sequence). V gave up 4 bases and J gave up 5 bases, with 19 bases separating them. CDR3 region: CAWKGDPMALDTQYF. In nucleotides, the CDR3 is TGTGCCTGGAAGGGGGACCCCATGGCCTTAGATACGCAGTATTTT. The full variable domain, in which reference TRBV30 and TRBJ2-3 provide the parts outside the CDR3, is SQTIHQWPATLVQPVGSPLSLECTVEGTSNPNLYWYRQAAGRGLQLLFYSVGIGQISSEVPQNLSASRPQDRQFILSSKKLLLSDSGFYLCAWKGDPMALDTQYFGPGTRLTVL.

The chain has TRBV7-6 and TRBJ1-3; maybe TRBD1 (5 bases). Deletions cut 1 base from V and 0 bases from J, with 10 bases between. The germline gives CDR1 SGHVS, CDR2 FNYEAQ. The CDR3 contains 16 residues. Here the CDR3 DNA reads TGTGCCAGCAGCTTAGTCGTCGGGGCCTCTGGAAACACCATATATTTT. Translated, it gives CASSLVVGASGNTIYF. The full variable domain, rest sourced from reference TRBV7-6 and TRBJ1-3, is GAGVSQSPRYKVTKRGQDVALRCDPISGHVSLYWYRQALGQGPEFLTYFNYEAQQDKSGLPNDRFSAERPEGSISTLTIQRTEQRDSAMYRCASSLVVGASGNTIYFGEGSWLTVV.

Points on this clone: The same CDR3 arises from other DNA sequences in this sample as well. J is TRBJ2-7 and V is TRBV19; TRBD1 is a possible D gene (6 bases). Trimming left V 4 bases short and J 0 bases short, with 7 bases between. The CDR3 loop spans 13 amino acids. Germline values: CDR1 LNHDA, CDR2 SQIVND (reference sequence). The CDR3 DNA follows: TGTGCCAGTAGTAACAGGGTCTCCTACGAGCAGTACTTC. It encodes CASSNRVSYEQYF.

V usage is TRBV11-3 and J usage is TRBJ1-3; possibly TRBD1 for D (6 bases). CDR3 length equals 15 residues. The ends were cut back, 5 bases at V and 2 bases at J, with 13 bases in the middle. Germline values: CDR1 SGHNT, CDR2 YENEEA. CDR3 protein: CASSLGTQTGNTIYF. The CDR3 DNA reads TGTGCCAGCAGCCTCGGGACACAAACTGGAAACACCATATATTTT.

The V call is TRBV7-6, the J call TRBJ2-2, with 8 bases identical to TRBD2. CDR3 size: 20 residues. Trimming took 3 bases from V and 0 from J; bases not matched to a gene: 15. Germline lookup yields CDR1 SGHVS and CDR2 FNYEAQ. CDR3 loop: CASSFSGGLARETNTGELFF. The CDR3 DNA sequence: TGTGCCAGCAGCTTTAGTGGTGGACTAGCTAGAGAAACGAACACCGGGGAGCTGTTTTTT.

This clone was observed a single time. The CDR3 spells CATSRDPGGNEQFF. The CDR3 nucleotides read TGTGCCACCAGCAGAGATCCAGGGGGCAATGAGCAGTTCTTC. This chain links TRBV15 with TRBJ2-1; 7 bases are a match to TRBD1. The germline V gene has CDR1 LNHNV and CDR2 YYDKDF (reference sequence). J lost 6 bases, V lost 0 bases, and 2 bases had no gene match. This CDR3 comprises 14 residues.

The rearrangement joins TRBV28 to TRBJ1-2; D is perhaps TRBD1 (5 bases). Trimming took off 6 bases at V and 6 bases at J, with 20 bases between the two ends. The CDR3 extends over 15 amino acids. Looked up from germline, CDR1 is MDHEN and CDR2 is SYDVKM. The CDR3 bases are TGTGCCAGCAGCCTCGGGAAAGGGCGAGGGGATGGCTACACCTTC. It yields the protein CASSLGKGRGDGYTF.

This chain links TRBV5-6 with TRBJ2-5, with TRBD1 identical over 7 bases. V was clipped by 4 bases and J by 6 bases; unmatched bases: 15. The CDR3 contains 16 residues. Per germline, CDR1 SGHDT and CDR2 YYEEEE. The CDR3, as DNA: TGTGCCAGCAGCAGGATCGGGACAGCGGCCGGGCAGACCCAGTACTTC. Its translation: CASSRIGTAAGQTQYF.

Here the CDR3 DNA reads TGTGCCAGCACCCTCGGGACAGGGTATGCCGAGCAGTACTTC. Protein: CASTLGTGYAEQYF. This sequence joins TRBV6-6 and TRBJ2-7; 9 bases map to TRBD1. Per germline, CDR1 MNHNY and CDR2 SVGAGI (reference sequence). V trimming: 7 bases; J trimming: 6 bases; junction bases outside the gene matches: 10. CDR3 length equals 14 residues.

J is TRBJ2-3 and V is TRBV4-1, with 9 bases aligning to TRBD1. V shed 4 bases, J shed 0 bases, and the junction held 5 bases outside the gene matches. Germline CDR1 MGHRA, CDR2 YSYEKL. The CDR3 extends over 16 amino acids. The CDR3 region is CASSPTGQGSTDTQYF. Here the CDR3 DNA reads TGCGCCAGCAGCCCTACGGGACAGGGTAGCACAGATACGCAGTATTTT.

The rearrangement links TRBV25-1 to TRBJ1-4; 8 positions agree with TRBD1. The V gene end was trimmed by 6 bases and the J gene end by 3 bases; junction bases not matched to a gene: 3. The CDR3 contains 14 residues. Germline CDR1 MGHDK, CDR2 SYGVNS. The CDR3 protein is CASRTTGANEKLFF. CDR3 bases: TGTGCCAGCAGGACGACAGGGGCTAATGAAAAACTGTTTTTT.

CDR3 bases: TGTGCCAGCAGTTTATCGGCTAGGCTGGGGGCCGTGAGAAGGGCTTTCTTT. Its protein product is CASSLSARLGAVRRAFF. The rearrangement joins TRBV27 to TRBJ1-1; tentative D call: TRBD1 (6 bases). The CDR3 contains 17 residues. Germline loops: CDR1 MNHEY, CDR2 SMNVEV (reference sequence). V lost 0 bases to trimming and J lost 11 bases, with 25 bases between them.

The chain joins TRBV11-2 to TRBJ2-7; D is uncertain. The CDR3 runs to 12 residues. The V end was cut by 3 bases, the J end by 3 bases, with 6 bases between. Germline-derived CDR1 and CDR2 are SGHAT and FQNNGV. For the CDR3, the DNA is TGTGCCAGCAGCTTTGAGATCTACGAGCAGTACTTC. It is translated as CASSFEIYEQYF.

Points on this clone: The same CDR3 arises from other DNA sequences in this sample as well. This chain joins TRBV7-8 and TRBJ2-7; D not resolved. Trimming left V 2 bases short and J 2 bases short, with 4 bases between. There are 12 residues in the CDR3. Germline V gives CDR1 SGHVS, CDR2 FQNEAQ. CDR3 coding DNA: TGTGCCAGCAGCTTAAGGACCTACGAGCAGTACTTC. Translation gives CASSLRTYEQYF.

The CDR3 coding sequence is TGTGCCAGCACCGATGCCTACGAGCAGTACTTC. It specifies CASTDAYEQYF. The rearrangement joins TRBV7-9 to TRBJ2-7, with D unclear. This CDR3 has 11 residues. V lost 7 bases to trimming and J lost 2 bases, with 6 bases between them. Germline values: CDR1 SEHNR, CDR2 FQNEAQ (reference sequence).

This chain connects TRBV25-1 to TRBJ2-2, with a tentative D call TRBD1 (5 bases). CDR1 and CDR2 from the germline V gene are MGHDK and SYGVNS. The germline V and J ends were trimmed by 2 bases and 7 bases, with 8 bases remaining between them. This CDR3 has 13 amino acids. This CDR3 is CASSEQGFGELFF. Written as DNA, the CDR3 is TGTGCCAGCAGTGAACAGGGTTTCGGGGAGCTGTTTTTT.